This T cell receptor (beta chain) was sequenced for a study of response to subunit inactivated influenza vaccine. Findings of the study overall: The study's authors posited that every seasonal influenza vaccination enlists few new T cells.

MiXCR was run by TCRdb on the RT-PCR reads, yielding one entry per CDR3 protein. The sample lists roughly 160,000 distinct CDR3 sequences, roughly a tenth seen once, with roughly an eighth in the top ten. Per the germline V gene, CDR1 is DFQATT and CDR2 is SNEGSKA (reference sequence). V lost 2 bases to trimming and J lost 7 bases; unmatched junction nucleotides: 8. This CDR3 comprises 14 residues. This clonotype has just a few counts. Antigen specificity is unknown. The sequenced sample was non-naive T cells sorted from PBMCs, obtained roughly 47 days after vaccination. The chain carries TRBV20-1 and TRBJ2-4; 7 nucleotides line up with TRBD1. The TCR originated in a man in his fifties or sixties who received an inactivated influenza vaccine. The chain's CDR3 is CSARWEQGINIQYF. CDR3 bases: TGCAGTGCTAGATGGGAACAGGGGATTAACATTCAGTACTTC.